This entry is about one T cell receptor beta chain. V lost 2 bases to trimming and J lost 2 bases, with 13 bases between them. Germline CDR1 is SNHLY and CDR2 is FYNNEI. The CDR3 is 15 amino acids. A second PCR, run for roughly 7 to 12 cycles, used a sample-barcoded 5' primer plus a J-beta primer mix. Each cDNA was tagged by a template-switch adaptor containing 12 random nucleotides. One entry per CDR3 protein, called by TCRdb with MiXCR from the 5' RACE reads. The sample has 1,500,000 or so distinct CDR3 sequences, roughly two fifths seen once. This sample is drawn from a study of blood T cells in healthy people across ages. Background on the study: Roughly one uniquely barcoded beta molecule per two T cells was captured.

Drawn from each donor were ten milliliters of peripheral blood. Extracted total RNA amounted to at least 6 micrograms for each sample. The clonotype comes from a woman between 18 and 30 years old in good health. The sample consisted of blood. This chain links TRBV2 with TRBJ2-7, with a tentative D call TRBD1 (6 bases). Here the CDR3 DNA reads TGTGCCAGCAGTGAATTCCCCACAGGGACCTACGAGCAGTACTTC. It translates to CASSEFPTGTYEQYF.